The 20 T cell receptor beta chains presented below share a single source sample, sequenced in a study of blood T cell repertoires in COVID-19. Sequencing was performed with immunoSEQ multiplex PCR; in TCRdb, only in-frame clones are kept and a portion is missing. The table lists about 100,000 clones, about 85% of them singletons. The source material was peripheral blood. These receptors all stem from a human donor in a cohort sampled during active COVID-19.

This chain joins TRBV25-1 and TRBJ2-4; D is unclear. Germline V CDR1 and CDR2: MGHDK, SYGVNS. The CDR3 spans 14 residues. V lost 2 bases to trimming and J lost 0 bases, with 5 bases between them. The CDR3 bases are TGTGCCAGCAGTGAAGCCGGAGCCAAAAACATTCAGTACTTC. Amino acid sequence: CASSEAGAKNIQYF.

The chain uses TRBV7-2 and TRBJ1-1; possibly TRBD1 for D (6 bases). Germline lookup yields CDR1 SGHTA and CDR2 FQGNSA. The CDR3 covers 12 residues. The germline V and J ends were trimmed by 1 base and 9 bases, with 9 bases remaining between them. The CDR3 is CASSLGTAKAFF. Written as DNA, the CDR3 is TGTGCCAGCAGCTTAGGGACAGCTAAAGCTTTCTTT.

The chain is built from TRBV4-3 and TRBJ1-6; D perhaps matches TRBD1 (5 bases). V shed 2 bases and J shed 8 bases, with 10 bases lying between them. Germline CDR1 is LGHNA and CDR2 is YSLEER. This CDR3 has 14 residues. CDR3 region: CASSQTGDYSPLHF. The CDR3 nucleotides read TGCGCCAGCAGCCAAACAGGCGATTATTCACCCCTCCACTTT.

The rearrangement uses TRBV7-8 and TRBJ2-7; 12 positions match TRBD2. Germline CDR1 is SGHVS and CDR2 is FQNEAQ. The CDR3 contains 14 residues. V trimming: 7 bases; J trimming: 2 bases; junction bases outside the gene matches: 3. CDR3 protein: CASTASGRAYEQYF. Here the CDR3 DNA reads TGTGCCAGCACCGCTAGCGGGAGGGCCTACGAGCAGTACTTC.

The genes are TRBV18 and TRBJ1-2, with 7 bases aligning to TRBD1. Germline lookup yields CDR1 KGHSH and CDR2 LQKENI. This CDR3 contains 14 residues. V shed 3 bases, J shed 7 bases, and the junction held 8 bases outside the gene matches. The CDR3 DNA is TGTGCCAGCTCACCTGTGACAGGGTGGGGTGGCTACACCTTC. Protein sequence: CASSPVTGWGGYTF.

The chain employs TRBV15 and TRBJ2-7, with TRBD2 as a possible D gene (5 bases). CDR3 length: 14 residues. CDR1 and CDR2 (germline): LNHNV, YYDKDF (reference sequence). The V end was cut by 5 bases, the J end by 4 bases, with 15 bases between. In DNA, the CDR3 is TGTGCCACCAGCGATAGACGGGGAGAGTACGAGCAGTACTTC. It encodes CATSDRRGEYEQYF.

The J gene is TRBJ1-1, the V gene TRBV9; D uncertain. V was clipped by 4 bases and J by 0 bases, with 4 bases between them. The V gene's germline CDR1 is SGDLS and CDR2 YYNGEE. This CDR3 spans 12 amino acids. Here the CDR3 DNA reads TGTGCCAGCAGCCGGGTGAACACTGAAGCTTTCTTT. This codes for CASSRVNTEAFF.

DNA of the CDR3: TGCAGCGTTGAAGACAGTTTTTCTGGAAACACCATATATTTT. It yields the protein CSVEDSFSGNTIYF. V is TRBV29-1 and J is TRBJ1-3; D gene ambiguous. Germline assignment: CDR1 SQVTM and CDR2 ANQGSEA. The CDR3 extends over 14 amino acids. V lost 0 bases to trimming and J lost 1 base, with 7 bases between them.

J is TRBJ2-3 and V is TRBV27; the D gene is possibly TRBD1 (5 bases). Trimming stripped 6 bases from V and 4 bases from J, with 29 bases between. The CDR3 has 19 amino acids. CDR1 is MNHEY, CDR2 SMNVEV, per germline (reference sequence). The CDR3 here is CASRPDILDIWQIPDTQYF. CDR3 DNA sequence: TGTGCCAGCAGACCGGACATTCTTGATATCTGGCAGATCCCAGATACGCAGTATTTT.

This sequence joins TRBV5-4 and TRBJ1-2; TRBD1 matches 7 bases. Germline CDR1 reads SGHNT; CDR2 reads YYREEE (reference sequence). The J segment lost 4 bases and the V segment lost 1 base, leaving 16 bases of the junction unmatched. The CDR3 consists of 18 residues. As DNA, the CDR3 is TGTGCCAGCAGCTTGACAGGGGTTCTAAAAACCAGGGGCTATGGCTACACCTTC. Translation gives CASSLTGVLKTRGYGYTF.

The chain joins TRBV19 to TRBJ1-3, with 9 bases aligning to TRBD1. CDR3 size: 14 residues. Looked up from germline, CDR1 is LNHDA and CDR2 is SQIVND (reference sequence). V lost 2 bases to trimming and J lost 9 bases; unmatched junction nucleotides: 5. The CDR3 DNA sequence: TGTGCCAGTAGTATACAACAGGGGGCTCGCACCATATATTTT. Translation: CASSIQQGARTIYF. Full variable domain (remainder filled in from reference TRBV19 and TRBJ1-3): DGGITQSPKYLFRKEGQNVTLSCEQNLNHDAMYWYRQDPGQGLRLIYYSQIVNDFQKGDIAEGYSVSREKKESFPLTVTSAQKNPTAFYLCASSIQQGARTIYFGEGSWLTVV.

The genes are TRBV19 and TRBJ1-6, with 8 positions matching TRBD1. V gave up 9 bases and J gave up 7 bases; unmatched junction bases: 8. CDR1 is LNHDA, CDR2 SQIVND, per germline (reference sequence). The CDR3 runs to 14 residues. CDR3 coding DNA: TGTGCCAGCCGCCTGGGACAGGTGAATTCACCCCTCCACTTT. It yields the protein CASRLGQVNSPLHF. The full variable domain, rest sourced from reference TRBV19 and TRBJ1-6, is DGGITQSPKYLFRKEGQNVTLSCEQNLNHDAMYWYRQDPGQGLRLIYYSQIVNDFQKGDIAEGYSVSREKKESFPLTVTSAQKNPTAFYLCASRLGQVNSPLHFGNGTRLTVT.

J is TRBJ1-2 and V is TRBV5-1; D might be TRBD1 (5 bases). Trimming left V 0 bases short and J 3 bases short, with 12 bases between. This CDR3 contains 15 residues. Germline values: CDR1 SGHRS, CDR2 YFSETQ. The CDR3 nucleotides read TGCGCCAGCAGCTTGGGAAGGGGCCGGGACTATGGCTACACCTTC. Protein: CASSLGRGRDYGYTF.

The genes are TRBV7-8 and TRBJ2-5; D is perhaps TRBD2 (5 bases). Germline-derived CDR1 and CDR2 are SGHVS and FQNEAQ. V lost 5 bases, J lost 6 bases, and 13 bases lay in between. CDR3 length equals 13 residues. Here the CDR3 reads CASSEGLRQTQYF. DNA of the CDR3: TGTGCCAGCAGCGAGGGCCTTCGACAGACCCAGTACTTC.

The rearrangement joins TRBV6-5 to TRBJ2-7, with D tentatively TRBD1 (7 bases). CDR3 size: 12 residues. CDR1 MNHEY and CDR2 SVGAGI come from the germline V gene. The V and J ends lost 6 bases and 4 bases respectively, with 10 bases between them. CDR3 nucleotides: TGTGCCAGCAGACAGGGGAGGTACGAGCAGTACTTC. Encoded protein: CASRQGRYEQYF.

This clone was seen just once. This chain connects TRBV7-9 to TRBJ2-3, with no clear D. This CDR3 has 13 amino acids. The germline V gene has CDR1 SEHNR and CDR2 FQNEAQ (reference sequence). With 3 bases removed from V and 0 bases from J, the gap between germline ends came to 4 bases. The CDR3 DNA is TGTGCCAGCAGCTTGCTAAGCACAGATACGCAGTATTTT. This gives the protein CASSLLSTDTQYF.

The chain is built from TRBV7-2 and TRBJ2-1; 9 bases match TRBD1. This CDR3 has 16 residues. The germline CDR1 and CDR2 sequences are SGHTA and FQGNSA. V shed 0 bases, J shed 2 bases, and the junction held 2 bases outside the gene matches. DNA of the CDR3: TGTGCCAGCAGCTTAGCCGGGACAGGGACCTACAATGAGCAGTTCTTC. Protein sequence: CASSLAGTGTYNEQFF.

This clone has only one observation. The V gene is TRBV19, the J gene TRBJ1-2; TRBD1 aligns across 7 bases. V gave up 6 bases and J gave up 2 bases; unmatched junction bases: 3. The CDR3 is 13 residues long. Germline values: CDR1 LNHDA, CDR2 SQIVND (reference sequence). CDR3 sequence reads: CASRMTGNYGYTF. In DNA, the CDR3 is TGTGCCAGTAGGATGACAGGGAACTATGGCTACACCTTC.

This chain joins TRBV6-6 and TRBJ2-1; weak D call: TRBD2 (6 bases). The CDR3 has 14 residues. Germline-derived CDR1 and CDR2 are MNHNY and SVGAGI (reference sequence). V gave up 5 bases and J gave up 0 bases, with 8 bases separating them. The CDR3 nucleotides are TGTGCCAGCAGTAAGACTAGCTCCTACAATGAGCAGTTCTTC. Translation: CASSKTSSYNEQFF.

V usage is TRBV5-6 and J usage is TRBJ2-3; 7 bases line up with TRBD1. Germline V lookup: CDR1 SGHDT, CDR2 YYEEEE. The J segment lost 4 bases and the V segment lost 0 bases, leaving 5 bases of the junction unmatched. CDR3 length: 15 amino acids. Here the CDR3 reads CASSLDRGFPDTQYF. The CDR3 DNA is TGTGCCAGCAGCTTGGACAGGGGTTTTCCAGATACGCAGTATTTT.